Presented here are 21 T cell receptor beta chains from one specimen sequenced in a study of Graves' ophthalmopathy and Graves' hyperthyroidism (dated by TCRdb to 2017 to 2018). For sequencing, an Illumina HiSeq 2000 was employed. For repertoire sequencing, TCR beta CDR3 regions were amplified from RNA transcripts. The first round of RT-PCR was done with HTBI primers and the Qiagen OneStep RT-PCR kit, and was followed by a second round of multiplex PCR, then size selection and purification. TCRdb reprocessed the public reads (quality trimming at Q25 with fastp, clone calling with MiXCR) and kept in-frame beta chains. Merged by CDR3 protein, the rows form single entries marked with the most common genes and DNA. The sample profile shows over a million distinct CDR3 sequences; about 35% of them were found once. 11% of the sample is taken by the ten largest. The sample was peripheral blood or thyroid tissue (not recorded which). The source of these receptors is an adult man with Graves' hyperthyroidism.

The sample holds many counts of this clonotype. J is TRBJ2-7 and V is TRBV20-1; TRBD2 agrees at 11 bases. J gave up 4 bases and V 4 bases, and 6 bases lay outside the gene matches. In germline, CDR1 is DFQATT, CDR2 SNEGSKA (reference sequence). The CDR3 covers 14 residues. CDR3 residues: CSATASGRLYEQYF. The CDR3 DNA sequence: TGCAGTGCTACAGCTAGCGGGAGGTTATACGAGCAGTACTTC.

This clonotype was picked up a small number of times. The gene calls are TRBV29-1 and TRBJ2-7, with D possibly matching TRBD1 (5 bases). This CDR3 has 11 residues. In germline, CDR1 is SQVTM, CDR2 ANQGSEA. Trimming cost V 4 bases and J 5 bases, with 9 bases left between them. CDR3 in amino acids: CSVGTGNEQYF. As DNA, the CDR3 is TGCAGCGTTGGAACAGGTAACGAGCAGTACTTC.

This clonotype was detected ten times or more. This rearrangement joins TRBV7-6 to TRBJ2-7; D is unresolved. There are 14 residues in the CDR3. Germline V gene lookup returns CDR1 SGHVS and CDR2 FNYEAQ. The germline V and J ends were trimmed by 4 bases and 5 bases, with 15 bases remaining between them. The CDR3 DNA reads as TGTGCCAGCAGCTCGGTGGCGACGCGTCACGAGCAGTACTTC. This translates into CASSSVATRHEQYF.

Many counts were recorded for this clonotype. The gene calls are TRBV19 and TRBJ2-5; D ambiguous. Germline values: CDR1 LNHDA, CDR2 SQIVND (reference sequence). CDR3 length: 14 residues. Trimming removed 0 bases at V and 4 bases at J, with 9 bases between. The CDR3 DNA follows: TGTGCCAGTAGTATAGATTCAAGCCGAGAGACCCAGTACTTC. Its translation: CASSIDSSRETQYF.

This rearrangement joins TRBV4-1 to TRBJ2-5; D not certain. This CDR3 has 15 amino acids. Germline CDR1 and CDR2: MGHRA and YSYEKL. Trimming took 1 base from V and 5 from J, leaving 14 bases between them. CDR3 nucleotides: TGCGCCAGCAGCCAAGTTCCGTGGCAGCCGGAGACCCAGTACTTC. Residues: CASSQVPWQPETQYF.

This clonotype was found many times. The genes are TRBV5-1 and TRBJ1-1; D ambiguous. The CDR3 is 15 residues long. With 2 bases removed from V and 0 bases from J, the gap between germline ends came to 11 bases. Germline V gene lookup returns CDR1 SGHRS and CDR2 YFSETQ. The CDR3 coding sequence is TGCGCCAGCAGCTTAGAAAGTGGAATGAACACTGAAGCTTTCTTT. Residues: CASSLESGMNTEAFF.

The chain is built from TRBV2 and TRBJ2-2, with TRBD2 as a possible D gene (7 bases). Germline lookup yields CDR1 SNHLY and CDR2 FYNNEI. The CDR3 loop spans 16 amino acids. V lost 7 bases, J lost 3 bases, and 18 bases lay in between. The CDR3, as DNA: TGTGCCAGCACCTACACGTACGGGGGGCACACCGGGGAGCTGTTTTTT. As protein: CASTYTYGGHTGELFF.

This clonotype was counted between two and nine times. The CDR3 DNA reads TGTGCCAGCAGGGGGGGATCCCAAGAGACCCAGTACTTC. This codes for CASRGGSQETQYF. The genes are TRBV2 and TRBJ2-5, with D possibly being TRBD2 (6 bases). The V and J ends lost 6 bases and 1 base respectively, with 9 bases between them. The CDR3 is 13 amino acids. From germline, CDR1 is SNHLY and CDR2 FYNNEI.

This clonotype was seen at least ten times. This chain uses TRBV5-8 with TRBJ2-7; D perhaps matches TRBD2 (5 bases). CDR1 is SGHTS and CDR2 is YDEGEE in the germline V gene. The V and J ends lost 2 bases and 0 bases respectively, with 9 bases between them. The length of the CDR3 is 14 residues. The chain's CDR3 is CASSLPTSSYEQYF. CDR3 coding DNA: TGTGCCAGCAGCTTACCTACTAGCTCCTACGAGCAGTACTTC.

This clonotype was picked up many times. This chain uses TRBV7-9 with TRBJ2-5; 8 nucleotides match TRBD1. This CDR3 is 15 amino acids long. V trimming: 5 bases; J trimming: 5 bases; junction bases outside the gene matches: 10. Germline lookup yields CDR1 SEHNR and CDR2 FQNEAQ (reference sequence). CDR3 residues: CASSGWQGAEETQYF. CDR3 bases: TGTGCCAGCAGCGGCTGGCAGGGGGCGGAGGAGACCCAGTACTTC. The variable domain in full, with the rest retrieved from reference TRBV7-9 and TRBJ2-5, is DTGVSQNPRHKITKRGQNVTFRCDPISEHNRLYWYRQTLGQGPEFLTYFQNEAQLEKSRLLSDRFSAERPKGSFSTLEIQRTEQGDSAMYLCASSGWQGAEETQYFGPGTRLLVL.

This chain connects TRBV5-6 to TRBJ1-5; 8 bases match TRBD1. Germline V gene data show CDR1 as SGHDT and CDR2 as YYEEEE. V lost 1 base and J lost 5; bases outside the gene matches: 5. This CDR3 contains 15 residues. Here the CDR3 DNA reads TGTGCCAGCAGCTTGACAGGGGGTCCTCATCAGCCCCAGCATTTT. Translated: CASSLTGGPHQPQHF.

The CDR3: CATSRGEGRGPKYGYTF. In DNA, the CDR3 is TGTGCCACCAGCAGGGGAGAGGGCAGGGGGCCCAAATATGGCTACACCTTC. The V gene is TRBV15, the J gene TRBJ1-2, with 8 bases identical to TRBD1. The CDR3 is 17 residues long. V was pared by 3 bases and J by 5 bases, with 14 bases of the junction left unmatched. Per the germline V gene, CDR1 is LNHNV and CDR2 is YYDKDF (reference sequence). Full variable domain (rest looked up from reference TRBV15 and TRBJ1-2): DAMVIQNPRYQVTQFGKPVTLSCSQTLNHNVMYWYQQKSSQAPKLLFHYYDKDFNNEADTPDNFQSRRPNTSFCFLDIRSPGLGDTAMYLCATSRGEGRGPKYGYTFGSGTRLTVV.

This clonotype was detected a few times. The V and J genes are TRBV5-5 and TRBJ1-4; D gene uncertain. CDR1 is SGHKS and CDR2 is YYEKEE in the germline V gene (reference sequence). CDR3 length: 16 amino acids. Trimming took 0 bases from V and 0 from J, leaving 9 bases between them. The CDR3 is CASSLALATTNEKLFF. CDR3 bases: TGTGCCAGCAGCTTGGCCCTAGCAACAACTAATGAAAAACTGTTTTTT. Full variable domain (remainder filled in from reference TRBV5-5 and TRBJ1-4): DAGVTQSPTHLIKTRGQQVTLRCSPISGHKSVSWYQQVLGQGPQFIFQYYEKEERGRGNFPDRFSARQFPNYSSELNVNALLLGDSALYLCASSLALATTNEKLFFGSGTQLSVL.

The chain combines TRBV12-3 or TRBV12-4 with TRBJ2-5, with D uncertain. With 8 bases removed from V and 0 bases from J, the gap between germline ends came to 16 bases. This CDR3 is built from 15 residues. The CDR3 protein is CASELGSSYQETQYF. For the CDR3, the DNA is TGTGCCAGCGAGCTCGGCTCTTCGTACCAAGAGACCCAGTACTTC.

The gene calls are TRBV12-3 or TRBV12-4 and TRBJ1-3; D unclear. V gave up 1 base and J gave up 4 bases, with 11 bases separating them. The CDR3 sequence is 15 residues long. CDR3 loop: CASSLVSMAGNTIYF. CDR3 bases: TGTGCCAGCAGTTTAGTAAGCATGGCAGGAAACACCATATATTTT.

Many counts were recorded for this clonotype. The chain employs TRBV4-2 and TRBJ2-7; D is perhaps TRBD1 or TRBD2 (7 bases each). Trimming stripped 1 base from V and 3 bases from J, with 10 bases between. The CDR3 covers 14 residues. Germline CDR1 and CDR2: LGHNA and YNFKEQ. The CDR3 nucleotides read TGTGCCAGCAGCCAAGCAGGGGGGGACTACGAGCAGTACTTC. Protein product: CASSQAGGDYEQYF.

This clonotype was seen at least ten times. V is TRBV2 and J is TRBJ1-1; D gene uncertain. This CDR3 contains 13 residues. Trimming stripped 3 bases from V and 7 bases from J, with 12 bases between. Germline CDR1 reads SNHLY; CDR2 reads FYNNEI. The CDR3 nucleotides read TGTGCCAGCAGTGAGGTGGTCACGAGTGAAGCTTTCTTT. It specifies CASSEVVTSEAFF.

This clonotype was picked up one time. The V gene is TRBV4-1, the J gene TRBJ2-7, with D perhaps matching TRBD1 (6 bases). Germline values: CDR1 MGHRA, CDR2 YSYEKL. V lost 5 bases and J lost 0, with 14 bases in between. The CDR3 totals 15 residues. CDR3 loop: CASSYRESNSYEQYF. The CDR3 DNA reads as TGCGCCAGCAGCTACAGGGAGTCTAACTCCTACGAGCAGTACTTC.

V gene TRBV12-3 or TRBV12-4 combines with J gene TRBJ2-5; D possibly uses TRBD1 or TRBD2 (5 bases each). V lost 3 bases and J lost 2, with 19 bases in between. This CDR3 spans 17 amino acids. The DNA of the CDR3 is TGTGCCAGCAGTTTCGTGATTTATGGGACCAAACAAGAGACCCAGTACTTC. It specifies CASSFVIYGTKQETQYF.

The genes are TRBV2 and TRBJ1-4; 9 positions match TRBD1. V gave up 8 bases and J gave up 6 bases; unmatched junction bases: 10. The CDR3 loop spans 15 amino acids. CDR1 is SNHLY and CDR2 is FYNNEI in the germline V gene. The CDR3 loop reads CASSPWTGVYEKLFF. The CDR3 nucleotides read TGTGCCAGCTCCCCTTGGACAGGGGTTTATGAAAAACTGTTTTTT.

The chain uses TRBV12-3 or TRBV12-4 and TRBJ1-4; TRBD1 agrees at 8 bases. CDR3 length equals 18 residues. After removal of 5 bases from V and 8 bases from J, the junction contained 19 bases not matched to a gene. The CDR3 here is CASSPLDRGVGVWEKLFF. CDR3 sequence (DNA): TGTGCCAGCAGTCCCCTAGACAGGGGAGTCGGCGTTTGGGAAAAACTGTTTTTT.